This section outlines one T cell receptor beta chain sequence together with its context. A few counts support this clonotype. Its antigen specificity is not known. No clone much larger than this one lies a single base away; base qualities are absent. The data were taken from a study of vaccination and CD4 T cells after COVID-19 (dated by TCRdb to 2021 to 2024). In the study overall: Convalescent patients had a positive SARS-CoV-2 result on nasal swab PCR, and of these patients, nine had mild disease and one had severe disease. Post-COVID blood samples were collected from convalescent patients a median of about 92 days after diagnosis, with a range of roughly 30 to 161 days. Two doses of either the Pfizer-BioNTech BNT162b2 vaccine (n=8) or the Moderna mRNA-1273 vaccine (n=2) were administered to participants. The spike-specific CD4+ TCR repertoire was compared before and after mRNA vaccination in around ten COVID-19 convalescent patients and a few infection-naive healthy vaccine recipients. Six males and four females were included in the convalescent cohort, with two Hispanic individuals, seven Caucasians, two Asians and one multiracial person represented. As controls, cultures received a CEFX viral epitope pool (the positive control), an HIV-1 Nef peptide pool (the negative control), or no peptide at all. Post-vaccine blood samples were collected a median of around 10 weeks after the second vaccine dose, ranging from about 12 to 241 days. The cultures were stimulated with overlapping spike peptide pools from SARS-CoV-2 and from the common cold coronaviruses HCoV-NL63, HCoV-OC43 and HCoV-229E. A few convalescent patients gave samples both early after vaccination (day 14) and late after vaccination (days 161 to 241). What the work shows at the level of the full study, not this receptor alone: Relatively few convalescent patients were included in the study, and early timepoints after natural infection were not analyzed. Of the vaccine-specific clones found in convalescent patients, nearly all (304 of 307) were mono-reactive for SARS-CoV-2 spike instead of being cross-reactive with common cold coronaviruses. In convalescent patients, a median around 83% of post-vaccine SARS-CoV-2-reactive clones were detected only after vaccination, and vaccine-specific priming was suggested by this finding. The median count of SARS-CoV-2-reactive clonotypes went up from 21 after infection to roughly 38 after vaccination, although the change was not significant.

The label giving this sample's time point can be read as: late sampling 161 to 241 days after vaccination in a few convalescent patients. The label giving this sample's treatment or condition can be read as: roughly 11-day PBMC culture with coronavirus spike peptide pools or control peptides (ViraFEST assay). The ViraFEST assay was used in the study, in which antigen-specific T cells were expanded with peptide pools and expanded clonotypes were subsequently identified by TCR sequencing. The convalescent patients' positive SARS-CoV-2 PCR tests were from March to December 2020, which was before the Alpha, Beta and Delta variants emerged in the United States. Each well held approximately 2 million PBMCs cultured in IMDM containing about 5% human AB serum and 9 to 10 IU/ml IL-2, with 9 to 10 ug/ml peptide pools added. Half of the culture medium was replaced with fresh IL-2-containing medium on days 3 and 7. After 10 days of culture, CD4+ T cells were isolated by negative selection using the EasySep CD4+ T cell isolation kit. PBMCs were separated from whole blood using Ficoll-Paque Plus gradient centrifugation and then either used fresh or cryopreserved at -140C. Culture conditions were generally each tested in triplicate wells.

The germline V gene specifies KGHSH as CDR1 and LQKENI as CDR2. Taken from cysteine to phenylalanine, the CDR3 has 13 residues. Of all the DNA, just the CDR3 is kept, 39 bases in frame from base 1. A distance of 9 bases separates the germline ends of V and J, which lose 5 bases and 2 bases respectively. Receptor libraries were prepared by PCR. DNA from cultured CD4+ T cells was subjected to TCR sequencing with the Oncomine TCR Beta short-read assay at the Johns Hopkins FTIC core. The QIAamp micro DNA kit was used to extract genomic DNA from the cultured CD4+ T cells. Oncomine TCR Beta libraries from cultured CD4+ T cells were pooled using unique dual indexes and sequenced on an Illumina iSeq 100. Regarding the original processing steps: Non-productive sequences were removed, and CDR3s that did not start with C, did not end with F or W, or were shorter than 7 amino acids were discarded. The MANAFEST web application identified antigen-specific clonotypes by comparing peptide-stimulated wells against reference wells and other culture wells. For a clone to be called positive, the clone needed an FDR below 0.05, an odds ratio above 5, and a productive frequency above 0.1% in at least two of three replicate wells. Cross-reactive clonotypes were defined as significantly expanded in both SARS-CoV-2 spike wells and at least one common cold coronavirus spike condition. Using R version 3.6.1, CDR3 homology was evaluated through Levenshtein distances (stringdist) along with unrooted phylogenetic trees (ape). TCRdb took the public reads, trimmed them with fastp at Q25, ran MiXCR for clone calling and kept in-frame beta chains. Rows are unified per CDR3 protein, each entry keeping the most common DNA and genes. TCRdb's processing, not the study's, gives the V and J calls here. The sample data list roughly 26,000 distinct CDR3 sequences, and around a third of these were observed just once. Approximately 3.6% of the sample is held by the ten biggest clonotypes.

The chain is encoded by TRBV18 joined to TRBJ1-2, and the D gene may be TRBD1, 6 bases matching. Sequenced material: CD4+ T cells from blood, cultured in vitro, taken about 7 months after SARS-CoV-2 vaccination. The receptor was isolated from a human donor who had recovered from COVID-19. The CDR3 here reads CASSEDRNYGYTF. The nucleotides are TGTGCCAGCTCAGAGGACAGAAACTATGGCTACACCTTC. The full variable domain, completed from the reference TRBV18 and TRBJ1-2 proteins outside the CDR3, reads NAGVMQNPRHLVRRRGQEARLRCSPMKGHSHVYWYRQLPEEGLKFMVYLQKENIIDESGMPKERFSAEFPKEGPSILRIQQVVRGDSAAYFCASSEDRNYGYTFGSGTRLTVV.